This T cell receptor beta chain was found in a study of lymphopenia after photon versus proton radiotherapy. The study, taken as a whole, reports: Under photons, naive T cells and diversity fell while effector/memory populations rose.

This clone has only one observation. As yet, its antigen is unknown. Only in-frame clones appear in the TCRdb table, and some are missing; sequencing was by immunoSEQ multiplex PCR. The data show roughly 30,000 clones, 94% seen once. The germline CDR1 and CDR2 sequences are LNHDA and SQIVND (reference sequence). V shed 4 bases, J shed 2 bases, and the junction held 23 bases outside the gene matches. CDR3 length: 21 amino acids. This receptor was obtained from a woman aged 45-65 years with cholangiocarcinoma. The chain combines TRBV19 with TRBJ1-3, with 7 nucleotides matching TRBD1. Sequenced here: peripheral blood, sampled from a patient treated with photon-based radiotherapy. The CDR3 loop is CASSRYGGTATVEAAGNTIYF. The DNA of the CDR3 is TGTGCCAGTAGTAGGTATGGGGGGACAGCCACAGTCGAAGCGGCTGGAAACACCATATATTTT.